These 8 T cell receptor beta chains were all obtained from the same sample, sequenced in a study of blood T cell repertoires in COVID-19. TCRdb's table, derived via immunoSEQ multiplex PCR, lists solely in-frame clones and lacks some. Among around 250,000 clones, around 84% were seen once, and the ten largest hold roughly a sixth. Material for sequencing was PBMCs or T cells enriched from blood (not recorded which). The receptors come from a man aged 18 to 30 who had recovered from COVID-19.

V and J are TRBV27 and TRBJ1-5; no reliable D call. CDR3 length: 14 amino acids. Germline CDR1 MNHEY, CDR2 SMNVEV (reference sequence). V lost 8 bases and J 3 bases, leaving 14 bases between the germline ends. The CDR3 here is CASGATSPNQPQHF. The CDR3 nucleotides read TGTGCCAGCGGAGCTACCTCCCCCAATCAGCCCCAGCATTTT.

The V call is TRBV19, the J call TRBJ1-1, with 12 bases aligning to TRBD1. V trimming: 7 bases; J trimming: 2 bases; junction bases outside the gene matches: 5. Germline V gene sequence: CDR1 LNHDA, CDR2 SQIVND (reference sequence). The CDR3 contains 15 residues. This CDR3 reads CASMAGTGGNTEAFF. The DNA of the CDR3 is TGTGCCAGTATGGCCGGGACAGGGGGCAACACTGAAGCTTTCTTT.

This chain connects TRBV11-2 to TRBJ2-6, with D perhaps TRBD1 (6 bases). The germline V gene encodes CDR1 SGHAT and CDR2 FQNNGV. V gave up 5 bases and J gave up 2 bases, with 10 bases separating them. CDR3 length equals 15 residues. This CDR3 reads CASSPGHTGANVLTF. The CDR3 DNA follows: TGTGCCAGCAGCCCGGGACACACTGGGGCCAACGTCCTGACTTTC.

V and J are TRBV28 and TRBJ1-1, with 9 bases aligning to TRBD1. CDR1 MDHEN and CDR2 SYDVKM come from the germline V gene. This CDR3 contains 14 residues. The V segment lost 5 bases and the J segment 4 bases; nucleotides outside the gene matches: 5. In DNA, the CDR3 is TGTGCCAGCAGTGACTCGACAGGGGGCACTGAAGCTTTCTTT. It yields the protein CASSDSTGGTEAFF.

A few counts support this clone. This chain links TRBV12-3 or TRBV12-4 with TRBJ2-5; 7 bases match TRBD2. The CDR3 consists of 12 residues. Losses at the gene ends were 6 bases for V and 4 bases for J; bases not matched to a gene: 2. CDR3 sequence (DNA): TGTGCCAGCAGGCGCGGGGGAGAGACCCAGTACTTC. It yields the protein CASRRGGETQYF.

This clone was recorded only once. The V gene is TRBV9, the J gene TRBJ1-2, with a weak D call TRBD1 (6 bases). CDR3 length: 15 amino acids. CDR1 SGDLS and CDR2 YYNGEE come from the germline V gene. Trimming took 4 bases from V and 3 from J, leaving 16 bases between them. The CDR3 nucleotides are TGTGCCAGCAGCACTGGGGCGGCAGGGGACTATGGCTACACCTTC. This sequence encodes CASSTGAAGDYGYTF.

The V and J genes are TRBV27 and TRBJ2-7; the match to TRBD1 covers 9 bases. V trimming: 4 bases; J trimming: 0 bases; junction bases outside the gene matches: 13. Per the germline V gene, CDR1 is MNHEY and CDR2 is SMNVEV (reference sequence). This CDR3 spans 18 amino acids. The CDR3 is CASSSGTGLSINSYEQYF. The CDR3 bases are TGTGCCAGCAGTTCGGGGACAGGGCTATCTATTAACTCCTACGAGCAGTACTTC.

The gene calls are TRBV19 and TRBJ1-5; 7 nucleotides align to TRBD1. After removal of 0 bases from V and 8 bases from J, the junction contained 13 bases not matched to a gene. Germline V CDR1 and CDR2: LNHDA, SQIVND (reference sequence). The CDR3 sequence is 17 residues long. CDR3 in amino acids: CASSIEGVRGRWEPQHF. CDR3 coding DNA: TGTGCCAGTAGTATAGAGGGGGTAAGGGGGCGGTGGGAGCCCCAGCATTTT.